This T cell receptor (beta chain) was recorded in a study of blood T cells in healthy people across ages. For the second PCR, which ran for roughly 7 to 11 cycles, a sample-barcoded 5' primer and a J-beta primer mix were used. Each of the cDNA molecules was tagged by a template-switch adaptor with 12 random nucleotides. Every individual sample yielded 2.5 million or more paired-end reads (each containing CDR3). TCRdb re-derived calls from the 5' RACE reads in MiXCR, one entry per CDR3 protein. The sample consists of 650,000 to 1,000,000 distinct CDR3 sequences, around 36% of them appearing once. The sample holds a few counts of this clonotype. The authors drew around 11 milliliters of peripheral blood from each donor. V lost 1 base to trimming and J lost 4 bases; unmatched junction nucleotides: 7. CDR1 is SGHRS and CDR2 is YFSETQ in the germline V gene. This CDR3 has 16 residues.

The sequence was collected from a man between 18 and 29 years old in good health. Material: blood. This chain links TRBV5-1 with TRBJ1-1; TRBD1 matches 10 bases. DNA of the CDR3: TGCGCCAGCAGCTTGCGGACAGGGGGTGAAGCCACTGAAGCTTTCTTT. Its protein is CASSLRTGGEATEAFF.